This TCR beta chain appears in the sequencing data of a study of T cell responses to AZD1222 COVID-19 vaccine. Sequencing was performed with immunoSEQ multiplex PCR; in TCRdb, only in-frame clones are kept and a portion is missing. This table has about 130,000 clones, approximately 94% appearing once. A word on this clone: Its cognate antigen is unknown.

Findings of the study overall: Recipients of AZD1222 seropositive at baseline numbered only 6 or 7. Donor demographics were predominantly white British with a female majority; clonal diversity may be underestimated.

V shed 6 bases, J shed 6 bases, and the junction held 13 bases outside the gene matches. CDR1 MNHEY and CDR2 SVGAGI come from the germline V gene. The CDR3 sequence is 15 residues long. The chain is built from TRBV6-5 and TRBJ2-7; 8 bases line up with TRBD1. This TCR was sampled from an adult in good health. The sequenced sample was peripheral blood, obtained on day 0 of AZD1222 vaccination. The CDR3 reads CASRPLKQGDTEQYF. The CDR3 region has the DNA TGTGCCAGCAGACCCCTGAAACAGGGGGACACCGAGCAGTACTTC.